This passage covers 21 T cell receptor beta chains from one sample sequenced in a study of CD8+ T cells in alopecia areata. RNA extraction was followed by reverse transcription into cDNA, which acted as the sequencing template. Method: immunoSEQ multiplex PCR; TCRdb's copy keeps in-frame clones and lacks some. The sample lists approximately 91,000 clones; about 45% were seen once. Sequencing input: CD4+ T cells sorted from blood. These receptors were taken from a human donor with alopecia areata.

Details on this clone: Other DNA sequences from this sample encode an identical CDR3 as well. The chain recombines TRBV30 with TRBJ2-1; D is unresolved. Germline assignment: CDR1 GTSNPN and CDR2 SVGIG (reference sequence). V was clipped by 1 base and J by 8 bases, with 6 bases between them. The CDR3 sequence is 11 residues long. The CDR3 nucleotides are TGTGCCTGGAGTGCCCGGGATGAGCAGTTCTTC. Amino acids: CAWSARDEQFF.

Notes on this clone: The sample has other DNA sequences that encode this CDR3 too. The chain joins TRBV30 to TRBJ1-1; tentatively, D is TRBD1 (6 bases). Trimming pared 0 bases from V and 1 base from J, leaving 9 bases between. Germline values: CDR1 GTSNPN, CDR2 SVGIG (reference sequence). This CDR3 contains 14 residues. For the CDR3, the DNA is TGTGCCTGGAGTGTTGGGGGCTCGAACACTGAAGCTTTCTTT. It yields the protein CAWSVGGSNTEAFF. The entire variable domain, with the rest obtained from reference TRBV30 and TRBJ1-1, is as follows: SQTIHQWPATLVQPVGSPLSLECTVEGTSNPNLYWYRQAAGRGLQLLFYSVGIGQISSEVPQNLSASRPQDRQFILSSKKLLLSDSGFYLCAWSVGGSNTEAFFGQGTRLTVV.

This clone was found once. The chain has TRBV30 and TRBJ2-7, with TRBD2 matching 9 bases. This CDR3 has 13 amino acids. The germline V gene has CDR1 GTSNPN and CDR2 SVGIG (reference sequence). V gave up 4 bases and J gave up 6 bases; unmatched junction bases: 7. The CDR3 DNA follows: TGTGCCTGGACCCAGCGGGAGGAGGGCGAGCAGTACTTC. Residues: CAWTQREEGEQYF. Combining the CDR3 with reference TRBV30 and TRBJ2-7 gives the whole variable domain SQTIHQWPATLVQPVGSPLSLECTVEGTSNPNLYWYRQAAGRGLQLLFYSVGIGQISSEVPQNLSASRPQDRQFILSSKKLLLSDSGFYLCAWTQREEGEQYFGPGTRLTVT.

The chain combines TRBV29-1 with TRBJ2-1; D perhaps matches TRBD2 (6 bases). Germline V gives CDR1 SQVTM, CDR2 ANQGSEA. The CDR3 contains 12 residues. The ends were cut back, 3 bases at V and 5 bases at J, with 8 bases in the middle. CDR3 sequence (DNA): TGCAGCGTTGACTCTAGCGACAATGAGCAGTTCTTC. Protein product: CSVDSSDNEQFF.

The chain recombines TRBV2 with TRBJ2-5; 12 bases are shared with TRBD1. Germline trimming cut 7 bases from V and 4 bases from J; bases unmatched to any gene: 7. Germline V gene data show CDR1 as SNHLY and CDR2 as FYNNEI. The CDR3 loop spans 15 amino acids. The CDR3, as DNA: TGTGCCAGCACGTCCGGGACAGGGGGCGTAGAGACCCAGTACTTC. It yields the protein CASTSGTGGVETQYF.

As DNA, the CDR3 is TGCAGTGCTCATGAGGCCAACGTCCTGACTTTC. Translation gives CSAHEANVLTF. The chain has TRBV20-1 and TRBJ2-6; D ambiguous. V lost 5 bases and J lost 6, with 5 bases in between. This CDR3 region has 11 residues. Germline lookup yields CDR1 DFQATT and CDR2 SNEGSKA (reference sequence).

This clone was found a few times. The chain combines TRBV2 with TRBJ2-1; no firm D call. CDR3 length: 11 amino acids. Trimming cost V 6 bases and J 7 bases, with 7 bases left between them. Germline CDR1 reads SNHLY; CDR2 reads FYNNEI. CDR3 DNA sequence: TGTGCCAGCAGGATTAATAATGAGCAGTTCTTC. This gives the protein CASRINNEQFF.

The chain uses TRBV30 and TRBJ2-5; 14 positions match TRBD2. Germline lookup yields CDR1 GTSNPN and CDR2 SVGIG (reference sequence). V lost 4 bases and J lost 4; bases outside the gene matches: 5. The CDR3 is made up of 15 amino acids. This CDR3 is CAWTTSGGAGETQYF. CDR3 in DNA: TGTGCCTGGACGACTAGCGGGGGGGCCGGAGAGACCCAGTACTTC.

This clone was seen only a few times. DNA for the CDR3: TGCAGCGTTGAAGTAGGGGGTGTCGACGAGCAGTACTTC. Protein: CSVEVGGVDEQYF. The rearrangement links TRBV29-1 to TRBJ2-7; tentatively, D is TRBD1 (6 bases). In germline, CDR1 is SQVTM, CDR2 ANQGSEA. The CDR3 contains 13 residues. V lost 1 base, J lost 5 bases, and 12 bases lay in between.

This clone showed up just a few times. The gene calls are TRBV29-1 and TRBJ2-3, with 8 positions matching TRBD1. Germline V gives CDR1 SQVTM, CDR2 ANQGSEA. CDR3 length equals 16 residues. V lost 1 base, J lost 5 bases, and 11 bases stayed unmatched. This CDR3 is CSVEAGQGAIQDTQYF. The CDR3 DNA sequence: TGCAGCGTTGAAGCCGGCCAGGGGGCGATTCAAGATACGCAGTATTTT.

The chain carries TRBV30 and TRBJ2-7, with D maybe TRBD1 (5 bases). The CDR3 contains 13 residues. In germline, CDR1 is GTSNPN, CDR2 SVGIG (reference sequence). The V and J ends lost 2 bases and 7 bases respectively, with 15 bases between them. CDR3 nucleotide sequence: TGTGCCTGGAGTCGTGGGGCTCCGGGTGAGCAGTACTTC. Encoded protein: CAWSRGAPGEQYF.

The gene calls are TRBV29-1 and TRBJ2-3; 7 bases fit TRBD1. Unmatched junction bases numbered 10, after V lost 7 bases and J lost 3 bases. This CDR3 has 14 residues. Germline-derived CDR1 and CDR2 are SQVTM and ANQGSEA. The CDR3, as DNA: TGCAGCGGTCAACGACAGGGCCAGACAGATACGCAGTATTTT. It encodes CSGQRQGQTDTQYF.

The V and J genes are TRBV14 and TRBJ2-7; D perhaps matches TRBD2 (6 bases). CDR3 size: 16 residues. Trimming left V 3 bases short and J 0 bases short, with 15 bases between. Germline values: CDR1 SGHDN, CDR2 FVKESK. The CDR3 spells CASSQGLRTISYEQYF. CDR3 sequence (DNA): TGTGCCAGCAGCCAGGGACTGCGCACTATCTCCTACGAGCAGTACTTC.

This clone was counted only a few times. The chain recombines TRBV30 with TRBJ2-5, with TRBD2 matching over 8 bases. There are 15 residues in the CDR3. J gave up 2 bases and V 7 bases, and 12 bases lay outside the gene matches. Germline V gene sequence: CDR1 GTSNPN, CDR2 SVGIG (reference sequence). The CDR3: CASTHPAGAQETQYF. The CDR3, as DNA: TGTGCCTCAACCCACCCAGCGGGGGCACAAGAGACCCAGTACTTC.

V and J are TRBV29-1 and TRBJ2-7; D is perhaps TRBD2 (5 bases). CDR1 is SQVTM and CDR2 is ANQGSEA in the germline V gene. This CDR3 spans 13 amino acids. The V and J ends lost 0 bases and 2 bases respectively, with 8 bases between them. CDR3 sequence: CSVEEGLTYEQYF. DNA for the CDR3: TGCAGCGTTGAAGAAGGACTCACCTACGAGCAGTACTTC.

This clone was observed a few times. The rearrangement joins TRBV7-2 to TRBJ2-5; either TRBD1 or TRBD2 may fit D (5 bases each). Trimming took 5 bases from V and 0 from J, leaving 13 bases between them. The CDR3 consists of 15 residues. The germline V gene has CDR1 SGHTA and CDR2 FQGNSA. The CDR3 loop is CASSLSRGHQETQYF. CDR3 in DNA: TGTGCCAGCAGCCTCAGCCGGGGCCACCAAGAGACCCAGTACTTC.

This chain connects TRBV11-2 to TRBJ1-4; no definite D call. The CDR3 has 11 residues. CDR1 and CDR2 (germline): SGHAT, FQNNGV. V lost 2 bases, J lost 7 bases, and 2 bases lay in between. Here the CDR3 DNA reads TGTGCCAGCAGCTTAACTGAAAAACTGTTTTTT. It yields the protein CASSLTEKLFF.

DNA for the CDR3: TGTGCCAGCAGGGTCCGGGGACCTTACAATGAGCAGTTCTTC. It encodes CASRVRGPYNEQFF. The chain employs TRBV2 and TRBJ2-1, with D perhaps matching TRBD1 or TRBD2 (5 bases each). The CDR3 runs 14 residues. CDR1 is SNHLY and CDR2 is FYNNEI in the germline V gene. V was pared by 6 bases and J by 4 bases, with 13 bases between. Using reference TRBV2 and TRBJ2-1 for the parts outside the CDR3, the full variable domain is EPEVTQTPSHQVTQMGQEVILRCVPISNHLYFYWYRQILGQKVEFLVSFYNNEISEKSEIFDDQFSVERPDGSNFTLKIRSTKLEDSAMYFCASRVRGPYNEQFFGPGTRLTVL.

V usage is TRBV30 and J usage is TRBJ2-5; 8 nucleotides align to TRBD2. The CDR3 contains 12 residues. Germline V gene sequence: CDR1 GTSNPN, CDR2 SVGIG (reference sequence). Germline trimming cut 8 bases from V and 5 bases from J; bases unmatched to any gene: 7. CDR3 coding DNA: TGTGCCAGAGCGGGAGATGGCGAGACCCAGTACTTC. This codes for CARAGDGETQYF.

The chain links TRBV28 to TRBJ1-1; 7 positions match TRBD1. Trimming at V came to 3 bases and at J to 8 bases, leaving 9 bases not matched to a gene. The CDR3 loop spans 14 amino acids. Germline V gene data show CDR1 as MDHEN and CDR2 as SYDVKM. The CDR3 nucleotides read TGTGCCAGCAGTTTTACGACAGGGCCATTCGAAGCTTTCTTT. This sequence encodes CASSFTTGPFEAFF. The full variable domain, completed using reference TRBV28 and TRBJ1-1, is DVKVTQSSRYLVKRTGEKVFLECVQDMDHENMFWYRQDPGLGLRLIYFSYDVKMKEKGDIPEGYSVSREKKERFSLILESASTNQTSMYLCASSFTTGPFEAFFGQGTRLTVV.

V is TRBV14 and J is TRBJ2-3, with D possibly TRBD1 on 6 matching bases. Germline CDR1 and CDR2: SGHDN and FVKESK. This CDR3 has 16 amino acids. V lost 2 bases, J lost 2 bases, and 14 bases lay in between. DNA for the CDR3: TGTGCCAGCAGCCAAACGGGACACGGCCACACAGATACGCAGTATTTT. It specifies CASSQTGHGHTDTQYF.